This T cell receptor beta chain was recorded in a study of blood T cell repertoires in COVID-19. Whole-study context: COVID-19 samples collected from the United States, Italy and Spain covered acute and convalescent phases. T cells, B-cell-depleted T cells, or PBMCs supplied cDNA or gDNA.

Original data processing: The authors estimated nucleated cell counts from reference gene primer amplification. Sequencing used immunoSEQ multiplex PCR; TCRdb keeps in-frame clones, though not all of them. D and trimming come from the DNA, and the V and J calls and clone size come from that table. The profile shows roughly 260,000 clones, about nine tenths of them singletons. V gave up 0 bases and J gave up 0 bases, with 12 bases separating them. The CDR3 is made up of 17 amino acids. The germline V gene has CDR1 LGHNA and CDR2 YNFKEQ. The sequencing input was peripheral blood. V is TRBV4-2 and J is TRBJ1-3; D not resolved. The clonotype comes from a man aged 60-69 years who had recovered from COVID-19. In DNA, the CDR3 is TGTGCCAGCAGCCAAGACTTCGGGGTTAGCTCTGGAAACACCATATATTTT. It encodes CASSQDFGVSSGNTIYF.